This T cell receptor (beta chain) was captured by sequencing in a study of cytomegalovirus exposure and HLA in healthy donors. Separate from the roughly 730-subject first cohort, the roughly 120-subject validation cohort was the one that the donors belonged to. This clone was seen ten or more times. Its antigen is as yet unknown. V trimming: 4 bases; J trimming: 4 bases; junction bases outside the gene matches: 6. This CDR3 region has 16 residues. Germline values: CDR1 SGHRS, CDR2 YFSETQ. Overall study results and limits: The study listed under 200 cytomegalovirus-associated TCR beta chains. Confirmation in vitro established that a few CMV-associated chains were specific for CMV antigens.

Clones were sequenced by immunoSEQ multiplex PCR, and TCRdb holds only the in-frame ones, with some missing. The data contain about 340,000 clones, about nine tenths of them seen just once; the ten biggest clones take up more than 0.8%. The V gene is TRBV5-1, the J gene TRBJ2-5, with 14 bases aligning to TRBD2. The sequence came from a woman aged 18-29 years in good health and CMV-seronegative. The specimen was PBMCs. The CDR3 loop is CASSLGLAGVAETQYF. The DNA for the CDR3 is TGCGCCAGCAGCCTGGGACTAGCGGGAGTCGCAGAGACCCAGTACTTC. The full variable domain, its missing parts supplied by reference TRBV5-1 and TRBJ2-5, is KAGVTQTPRYLIKTRGQQVTLSCSPISGHRSVSWYQQTPGQGLQFLFEYFSETQRNKGNFPGRFSGRQFSNSRSEMNVSTLELGDSALYLCASSLGLAGVAETQYFGPGTRLLVL.